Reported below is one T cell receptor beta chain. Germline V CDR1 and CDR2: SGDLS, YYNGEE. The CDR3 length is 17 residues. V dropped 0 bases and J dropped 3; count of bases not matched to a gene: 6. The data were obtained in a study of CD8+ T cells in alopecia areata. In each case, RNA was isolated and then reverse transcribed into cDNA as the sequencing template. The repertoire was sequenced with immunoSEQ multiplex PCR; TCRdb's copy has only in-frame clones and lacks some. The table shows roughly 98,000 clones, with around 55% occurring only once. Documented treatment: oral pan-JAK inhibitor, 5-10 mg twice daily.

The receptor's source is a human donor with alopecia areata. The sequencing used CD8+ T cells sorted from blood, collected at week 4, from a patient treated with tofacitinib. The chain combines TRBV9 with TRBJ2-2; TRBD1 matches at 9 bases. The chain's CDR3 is CASSVDSDRGDTGELFF. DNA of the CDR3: TGTGCCAGCAGCGTAGATTCGGACAGGGGTGACACCGGGGAGCTGTTTTTT.